This T cell receptor (beta chain) was captured in a study of cytotoxic CD8 clonotypes in ibrutinib-treated CLL. The germline V and J ends were trimmed by 7 bases and 1 base, with 25 bases remaining between them. The V gene's germline CDR1 is LNHDA and CDR2 SQIVND (reference sequence). The CDR3 consists of 18 residues. Some clones are missing from TCRdb's copy, which holds only in-frame ones; the method was immunoSEQ multiplex PCR. The table lists over 150,000 clones, around 84% of them singletons, with roughly 2% in the top ten. This clone has at least ten counts. The material sequenced was PBMCs, taken after 12 months of ibrutinib treatment. This clonotype was obtained from a human donor with chronic lymphocytic leukemia. The rearrangement uses TRBV19 and TRBJ1-1; D is unresolved. The DNA for the CDR3 is TGTGCCAGTATGGGGTGGGCAGGCAGTAATGAAGCGAACACTGAAGCTTTCTTT. Protein: CASMGWAGSNEANTEAFF.